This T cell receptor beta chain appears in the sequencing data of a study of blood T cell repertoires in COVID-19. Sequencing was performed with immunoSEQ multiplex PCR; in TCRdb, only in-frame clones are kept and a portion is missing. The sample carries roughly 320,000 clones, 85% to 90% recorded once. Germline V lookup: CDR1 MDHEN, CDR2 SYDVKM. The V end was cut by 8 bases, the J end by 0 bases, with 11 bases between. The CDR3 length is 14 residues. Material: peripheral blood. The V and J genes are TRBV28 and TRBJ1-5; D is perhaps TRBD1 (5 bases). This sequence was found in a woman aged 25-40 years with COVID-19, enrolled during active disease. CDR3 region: CASRGINSNQPQHF. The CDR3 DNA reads TGTGCCAGCCGGGGGATTAATAGCAATCAGCCCCAGCATTTT.